One and the same sample provided the 20 T cell receptor beta chains below, sequenced in a study of PD-1 blockade in mismatch repair-deficient tumors. TCRdb's table, derived via immunoSEQ multiplex PCR, lists solely in-frame clones and lacks some. This sample has under 150,000 clones; more than 70% occur once, and the top ten carry roughly 12%. The sample here was peripheral blood, taken 72 weeks after starting pembrolizumab. These receptors originate from an adult with mismatch repair-deficient cancer.

The CDR3 region has the DNA TGTGCCACCCGGACCGGGACATTCAACACCGGGGAGCTGTTTTTT. It is translated as CATRTGTFNTGELFF. The rearrangement uses TRBV19 and TRBJ2-2; D is possibly TRBD1 (6 bases). V was shortened by 10 bases and J by 2 bases, with 17 bases between the two germline ends. The CDR3 is 15 amino acids. Germline CDR1 and CDR2: LNHDA and SQIVND (reference sequence).

J is TRBJ2-7 and V is TRBV18; 9 nucleotides agree with TRBD1. This CDR3 spans 14 amino acids. Germline CDR1 reads KGHSH; CDR2 reads LQKENI. V shed 6 bases and J 5 bases; nucleotides not matched to a gene: 8. DNA of the CDR3: TGTGCCAGCTCGTTCTTTGGACAGGGGAACGAGCAGTACTTC. This gives the protein CASSFFGQGNEQYF.

The V gene is TRBV7-2, the J gene TRBJ2-5; 12 bases match TRBD2. CDR1 is SGHTA, CDR2 FQGNSA, per germline. This CDR3 is built from 15 residues. The J segment lost 1 base and the V segment lost 6 bases, leaving 3 bases of the junction unmatched. CDR3 residues: CASSRLAGVQETQYF. CDR3 nucleotide sequence: TGTGCCAGCAGTCGACTAGCGGGAGTCCAAGAGACCCAGTACTTC. Full variable domain (rest looked up from reference TRBV7-2 and TRBJ2-5): GAGVSQSPSNKVTEKGKDVELRCDPISGHTALYWYRQSLGQGLEFLIYFQGNSAPDKSGLPSDRFSAERTGGSVSTLTIQRTQQEDSAVYLCASSRLAGVQETQYFGPGTRLLVL.

This rearrangement joins TRBV28 to TRBJ2-1, with D maybe TRBD2 (6 bases). The length of the CDR3 is 14 residues. Germline values: CDR1 MDHEN, CDR2 SYDVKM. The V and J ends lost 8 bases and 4 bases respectively, with 15 bases between them. This CDR3 reads CASLPGGIYNEQFF. In nucleotides, the CDR3 is TGTGCCAGCCTACCCGGGGGTATATACAATGAGCAGTTCTTC.

V gene TRBV28 combines with J gene TRBJ2-1, with 8 bases matching TRBD2. The CDR3 totals 17 residues. Germline trimming cut 2 bases from V and 9 bases from J; bases unmatched to any gene: 15. CDR1 is MDHEN, CDR2 SYDVKM, per germline. CDR3: CASSLALGGGGFVEQFF. The CDR3, as DNA: TGTGCCAGCAGTTTAGCCCTCGGAGGCGGGGGGTTTGTTGAGCAGTTCTTC.

V gene TRBV7-2 combines with J gene TRBJ1-5; 7 bases fit TRBD1. The CDR3 has 13 residues. V was clipped by 6 bases and J by 6 bases; unmatched bases: 5. Germline V gives CDR1 SGHTA, CDR2 FQGNSA. The CDR3 sequence: CASSPGGSQPQHF. The CDR3 region has the DNA TGTGCCAGCAGTCCAGGGGGTAGTCAGCCCCAGCATTTT.

The chain uses TRBV5-1 and TRBJ2-4; D is unclear. The CDR3 is 14 amino acids. V lost 2 bases to trimming and J lost 7 bases, with 13 bases between them. The germline CDR1 and CDR2 sequences are SGHRS and YFSETQ. CDR3: CASSLSGFGNIQYF. The CDR3 DNA follows: TGCGCCAGCAGCTTAAGTGGATTCGGGAACATTCAGTACTTC. Variable domain in full (rest from reference TRBV5-1 and TRBJ2-4): KAGVTQTPRYLIKTRGQQVTLSCSPISGHRSVSWYQQTPGQGLQFLFEYFSETQRNKGNFPGRFSGRQFSNSRSEMNVSTLELGDSALYLCASSLSGFGNIQYFGAGTRLSVL.

This chain joins TRBV5-4 and TRBJ2-1, with 9 bases identical to TRBD1. This CDR3 contains 15 residues. Germline lookup yields CDR1 SGHNT and CDR2 YYREEE (reference sequence). J gave up 4 bases and V 0 bases, and 2 bases lay outside the gene matches. CDR3 in amino acids: CASSLGQGGYNEQFF. The CDR3 DNA sequence: TGTGCCAGCAGCTTGGGACAGGGGGGGTACAATGAGCAGTTCTTC.

The rearrangement links TRBV19 to TRBJ1-1; TRBD1 might be the D (6 bases). CDR3 length: 16 residues. V lost 4 bases and J lost 0, with 15 bases in between. From germline, CDR1 is LNHDA and CDR2 SQIVND (reference sequence). For the CDR3, the DNA is TGTGCCAGTAGTACGCGCAGGGGACTCTTGAACACTGAAGCTTTCTTT. Protein: CASSTRRGLLNTEAFF.

The chain couples TRBV19 to TRBJ2-7; 7 bases are a match to TRBD2. The CDR3 sequence is 15 residues long. Germline CDR1 reads LNHDA; CDR2 reads SQIVND (reference sequence). The J segment lost 1 base and the V segment lost 5 bases, leaving 8 bases of the junction unmatched. CDR3 protein: CASSATGGPSYEQYF. The CDR3 region has the DNA TGTGCCAGTAGTGCAACGGGGGGTCCGTCCTACGAGCAGTACTTC.

The chain couples TRBV7-9 to TRBJ2-1, with 15 bases identical to TRBD2. Trimming at V came to 4 bases and at J to 6 bases, leaving 7 bases not matched to a gene. The CDR3 is 17 residues long. Germline assignment: CDR1 SEHNR and CDR2 FQNEAQ (reference sequence). The CDR3 DNA sequence: TGTGCCAGCAGCTCCACCGGACTAGCGGGAGGGCCCAATGAGCAGTTCTTC. It is translated as CASSSTGLAGGPNEQFF.

V and J are TRBV4-2 and TRBJ2-7; D perhaps matches TRBD2 (6 bases). With 6 bases removed from V and 6 bases from J, the gap between germline ends came to 21 bases. This CDR3 is built from 15 residues. The germline V gene has CDR1 LGHNA and CDR2 YNFKEQ. The CDR3 sequence: CASRPSRDSPFEQYF. DNA of the CDR3: TGTGCCAGCAGACCTTCCCGGGACTCCCCCTTCGAGCAGTACTTC.

There are a few counts of this clone. The genes are TRBV6-5 and TRBJ2-1; 8 positions agree with TRBD2. J gave up 4 bases and V 6 bases, and 8 bases lay outside the gene matches. This CDR3 contains 15 residues. The germline V gene encodes CDR1 MNHEY and CDR2 SVGAGI. CDR3 DNA sequence: TGTGCCAGCAGGGTAATAGCGGGATCTTACAATGAGCAGTTCTTC. Protein sequence: CASRVIAGSYNEQFF.

This chain uses TRBV28 with TRBJ2-7; TRBD2 might be the D (5 bases). The CDR3 is made up of 13 amino acids. The V and J ends lost 2 bases and 3 bases respectively, with 8 bases between them. Per germline, CDR1 MDHEN and CDR2 SYDVKM. The CDR3 region is CASSLGLFYEQYF. In DNA, the CDR3 is TGTGCCAGCAGTTTAGGACTGTTCTACGAGCAGTACTTC.

The chain couples TRBV5-1 to TRBJ2-3; no clear D gene. This CDR3 comprises 12 residues. V was cut by 4 bases and J by 6 bases, with 9 bases left in between. Germline lookup yields CDR1 SGHRS and CDR2 YFSETQ. In DNA, the CDR3 is TGCGCCAGCAGCACTTCGGCTGATACGCAGTATTTT. Translated, it gives CASSTSADTQYF.

The CDR3 reads CASSLDPLAGCQETQYF. In DNA form, the CDR3 reads TGTGCCAGCAGCTTAGATCCACTAGCGGGATGTCAAGAGACCCAGTACTTC. The chain recombines TRBV11-3 with TRBJ2-5; 10 bases fit TRBD2. The ends lost 0 bases at V and 2 bases at J; junction bases unmatched: 6. This CDR3 has 17 residues. Germline V gene sequence: CDR1 SGHNT, CDR2 YENEEA.

V gene TRBV28 combines with J gene TRBJ2-2, with TRBD2 matching over 14 bases. V lost 5 bases, J lost 9 bases, and 11 bases stayed unmatched. Germline V gene sequence: CDR1 MDHEN, CDR2 SYDVKM. The CDR3 loop spans 17 amino acids. CDR3 sequence (DNA): TGTGCCAGCAGTCCCGGGACTAGCGGGGGACGACATCGGGAGCTGTTTTTT. This sequence encodes CASSPGTSGGRHRELFF.

The J gene is TRBJ1-2, the V gene TRBV20-1; tentative D call: TRBD1 (5 bases). V was trimmed by 3 bases and J by 6 bases, leaving 8 bases between them. The germline CDR1 and CDR2 sequences are DFQATT and SNEGSKA (reference sequence). The CDR3 is made up of 11 amino acids. The CDR3 DNA reads as TGCAGTGCTAGGGGGGGTCATGGCTACACCTTC. Translated, it gives CSARGGHGYTF.

The genes are TRBV27 and TRBJ2-7; a possible D gene is TRBD2 (5 bases). Germline loops: CDR1 MNHEY, CDR2 SMNVEV (reference sequence). This CDR3 is 15 amino acids long. The V gene lost 1 base and the J gene lost 2 bases, with 12 bases spanning the gap. The CDR3 here is CASSLYEGPTYEQYF. CDR3 in DNA: TGTGCCAGCAGTTTATACGAGGGTCCTACCTACGAGCAGTACTTC.

The chain couples TRBV25-1 to TRBJ1-4, with TRBD1 matching over 8 bases. V lost 0 bases to trimming and J lost 11 bases; unmatched junction nucleotides: 11. The CDR3 is 16 residues long. Germline V gene sequence: CDR1 MGHDK, CDR2 SYGVNS. This CDR3 is CASSEYGPTGEGKLFF. CDR3 DNA: TGTGCCAGCAGTGAATACGGGCCGACAGGGGAAGGGAAACTGTTTTTT.